This TCR beta chain appears in the sequencing data of a study of cytomegalovirus exposure and HLA in healthy donors. Concerning this clone: Its antigen is not identified.

Researchers ran the PCR with 60 Vbeta and 13 Jbeta primers. Source study methods: The authors later counted 65 million to 80 million unique TCR beta chains, 9 million to 12 million of them shared. TCRdb's copy holds only in-frame clones and misses some; the assay was immunoSEQ multiplex PCR. V and J calls and clone size come straight from that table; D and trimming were deduced from the DNA. The sample has 210,000 or so clones; approximately 88% are singletons. Germline V gene data show CDR1 as SQVTM and CDR2 as ANQGSEA. The V end lost 0 bases, the J end lost 6 bases, and 14 bases lay between the germline ends. This CDR3 has 14 amino acids. Study conclusions and caveats: Data from an earlier analysis indicated that most TCR beta V segments were productive either about 87% or about 30% of the time.

This chain joins TRBV29-1 and TRBJ1-1, with TRBD1 as a possible D gene (6 bases). The clonotype was recovered from a boy younger than 10 in good health and CMV-seronegative. Sequenced material: PBMCs. The CDR3 here is CSVEDWGEGAEAFF. CDR3 DNA sequence: TGCAGCGTTGAAGATTGGGGGGAGGGGGCTGAAGCTTTCTTT. The whole variable domain, remainder taken from reference TRBV29-1 and TRBJ1-1, is SAVISQKPSRDICQRGTSLTIQCQVDSQVTMMFWYRQQPGQSLTLIATANQGSEATYESGFVIDKFPISRPNLTFSTLTVSNMSPEDSSIYLCSVEDWGEGAEAFFGQGTRLTVV.